Below, 30 T cell receptor beta chains from the same sample are listed, as sequenced in a study of T-cell memory formation after mild COVID-19. TCRdb reanalysed the 5' RACE reads using MiXCR and keeps one entry per CDR3 protein. Here the sample spans fewer than 650,000 distinct CDR3 sequences, roughly 17% being singletons. Material for sequencing was PBMCs or a T cell subset sorted from them (not recorded which). These receptors were collected from an adult woman who had mild COVID-19 (a few samples of this study predate the infection). Cell type and time point are not known.

This clonotype was seen more than once but under ten times. DNA for the CDR3: TGTGCCAGCAGCTTAGATTGGGCAAACGGGGGGGGCACTGAAGCTTTCTTT. This encodes CASSLDWANGGGTEAFF. This rearrangement joins TRBV7-2 to TRBJ1-1; possibly TRBD1 for D (5 bases). The CDR3 spans 17 residues. The V end lost 1 base, the J end lost 4 bases, and 19 bases lay between the germline ends. Germline lookup yields CDR1 SGHTA and CDR2 FQGNSA.

This chain joins TRBV11-2 and TRBJ2-7; D gene uncertain. Germline values: CDR1 SGHAT, CDR2 FQNNGV. The V end was cut by 1 base, the J end by 2 bases, with 9 bases between. The CDR3 contains 14 residues. The CDR3 sequence is CASSLAVNPYEQYF. As DNA, the CDR3 is TGTGCCAGCAGCTTAGCAGTCAACCCCTACGAGCAGTACTTC.

The CDR3 is CATSDFGQGGKTQYF. The CDR3 bases are TGTGCCACCAGTGATTTTGGCCAGGGTGGTAAGACCCAGTACTTC. The V call is TRBV24-1, the J call TRBJ2-5, with a possible D match to TRBD1 (5 bases). V was pared by 1 base and J by 6 bases, with 14 bases between. The germline CDR1 and CDR2 sequences are KGHDR and SFDVKD. The CDR3 is 15 amino acids.

This clonotype was counted at least ten times. V and J are TRBV7-3 and TRBJ2-3; the D gene is possibly TRBD1 (7 bases). This CDR3 has 21 amino acids. The germline V gene has CDR1 SGHTA and CDR2 FQGTGA. V gave up 1 base and J gave up 0 bases, with 26 bases separating them. The CDR3 loop reads CASSLMASKRGTASSTDTQYF. The CDR3 DNA reads as TGTGCCAGCAGCTTAATGGCCTCAAAACGGGGGACAGCCTCTAGCACAGATACGCAGTATTTT.

This clonotype was detected a few times. The genes are TRBV9 and TRBJ2-7; tentatively, D is TRBD2 (6 bases). CDR3 length: 14 amino acids. Germline V CDR1 and CDR2: SGDLS, YYNGEE. V was trimmed by 6 bases and J by 5 bases, leaving 18 bases between them. The CDR3 DNA sequence: TGTGCCAGCAACCGGGGCGGGATTGTCGACGAGCAGTACTTC. Its translation: CASNRGGIVDEQYF.

V and J are TRBV21-1 and TRBJ2-4; TRBD2 was called by the table and not checked on the DNA. TRBV21-1 is recorded as a pseudogene. There are 16 residues in the CDR3. The CDR3 DNA sequence: TGTGCCAGCAGCATACCTCCGTGGATAACCCCGAACATTCAGTACTTC. It codes for CASSIPPWITPNIQYF.

As for this clonotype: The junction departs from germline at one end; a sequencing error may be responsible. V is TRBV27 and J is TRBJ2-7; 7 positions agree with TRBD1. The CDR3 is 15 amino acids. Germline V gene data show CDR1 as MNHEY and CDR2 as SMNVEV (reference sequence). As DNA, the CDR3 is TGTGCCAGCAGTCCCCAGGGGACAGTCTCCCACGAGCAGTACTTC. Residues: CASSPQGTVSHEQYF.

This clonotype was seen more than once but under ten times. V is TRBV9 and J is TRBJ1-1; D gene ambiguous. V gave up 3 bases and J gave up 3 bases, with 6 bases separating them. Germline CDR1 SGDLS, CDR2 YYNGEE. The CDR3 length is 12 residues. CDR3 region: CASSERDTEAFF. The CDR3, as DNA: TGTGCCAGCAGCGAGCGGGACACTGAAGCTTTCTTT.

This clonotype showed up just a few times. V is TRBV5-6 and J is TRBJ1-5; D might be TRBD1 (5 bases). Germline V gene data show CDR1 as SGHDT and CDR2 as YYEEEE. This CDR3 comprises 14 residues. The germline V and J ends were trimmed by 0 bases and 6 bases, with 10 bases remaining between them. The CDR3 bases are TGTGCCAGCAGCTTGGAAGGGGAGGGTCAGCCCCAGCATTTT. Its translation is CASSLEGEGQPQHF. The full variable domain, completed using reference TRBV5-6 and TRBJ1-5, is DAGVTQSPTHLIKTRGQQVTLRCSPKSGHDTVSWYQQALGQGPQFIFQYYEEEERQRGNFPDRFSGHQFPNYSSELNVNALLLGDSALYLCASSLEGEGQPQHFGDGTRLSIL.

The genes are TRBV5-4 and TRBJ2-3; a possible D gene is TRBD2 (6 bases). The V and J ends lost 10 bases and 2 bases respectively, with 17 bases between them. Germline loops: CDR1 SGHNT, CDR2 YYREEE (reference sequence). This CDR3 has 14 amino acids. The CDR3 DNA follows: TGTGCCCAAGGCAGGGAGGTTTTCACAGATACGCAGTATTTT. It specifies CAQGREVFTDTQYF.

This clonotype has a count of ten or more. This rearrangement joins TRBV4-2 to TRBJ2-3, with D maybe TRBD2 (7 bases). This CDR3 has 15 amino acids. Trimming cost V 8 bases and J 1 base, with 16 bases left between them. Germline lookup yields CDR1 LGHNA and CDR2 YNFKEQ. The CDR3 bases are TGTGCCAGCGCCCCGGGGGGCAAAGGCACAGATACGCAGTATTTT. Translation: CASAPGGKGTDTQYF.

This clonotype was observed at least ten times. The chain recombines TRBV9 with TRBJ2-1, with 10 bases fitting TRBD2. V dropped 4 bases and J dropped 8; count of bases not matched to a gene: 24. The CDR3 contains 20 residues. Germline CDR1 reads SGDLS; CDR2 reads YYNGEE. The CDR3 region is CASSLRDSGGHSGGVDEQFF. DNA of the CDR3: TGTGCCAGCAGCCTCCGCGATAGCGGGGGGCACAGCGGAGGTGTGGATGAGCAGTTCTTC.

The chain employs TRBV5-6 and TRBJ1-2, with a tentative D call TRBD1 (6 bases). The CDR3 loop spans 13 amino acids. Germline lookup yields CDR1 SGHDT and CDR2 YYEEEE. Trimming pared 5 bases from V and 4 bases from J, leaving 12 bases between. DNA for the CDR3: TGTGCCAGCAGATTTACAGGGAGCTATGGCTACACCTTC. The encoded protein is CASRFTGSYGYTF.

Many counts were recorded for this clonotype. CDR3 sequence: CASSLEWGSYGYTF. CDR3 in DNA: TGTGCCAGCAGCTTGGAGTGGGGAAGCTATGGCTACACCTTC. This sequence joins TRBV5-4 and TRBJ1-2; no clear D. V was shortened by 0 bases and J by 4 bases, with 10 bases between the two germline ends. Germline CDR1 SGHNT, CDR2 YYREEE (reference sequence). CDR3 length: 14 residues.

The chain links TRBV5-5 to TRBJ2-1; tentative D call: TRBD2 (6 bases). This CDR3 contains 16 residues. Germline CDR1 and CDR2: SGHKS and YYEKEE (reference sequence). Trimming cost V 3 bases and J 7 bases, with 20 bases left between them. The CDR3 here is CASSSFPRGILNEQFF. For the CDR3, the DNA is TGTGCCAGCAGCTCTTTTCCCCGGGGGATATTAAATGAGCAGTTCTTC.

Written as DNA, the CDR3 is TGTGCCAGCAGCCGGGGGGGGTGGGACACTGAAGCTTTCTTT. It encodes CASSRGGWDTEAFF. The chain combines TRBV7-2 with TRBJ1-1; D is perhaps TRBD1 (5 bases). V lost 5 bases and J lost 3, with 13 bases in between. Germline loops: CDR1 SGHTA, CDR2 FQGNSA. This CDR3 has 14 residues.

The chain combines TRBV20-1 with TRBJ1-2; D not certain. CDR1 DFQATT and CDR2 SNEGSKA come from the germline V gene (reference sequence). The CDR3 is made up of 11 amino acids. Between the trimmed V and J ends, which lost 6 bases and 0 bases, there was a span of 5 bases. CDR3 sequence reads: CSASPNYGYTF. The CDR3, as DNA: TGCAGTGCCAGTCCTAACTATGGCTACACCTTC.

This chain joins TRBV12-3 or TRBV12-4 and TRBJ2-1; no clear D gene. This CDR3 contains 14 residues. Trimming took off 4 bases at V and 5 bases at J, with 12 bases between the two ends. Here the CDR3 reads CASSSFHRDNEQFF. The CDR3 DNA reads as TGTGCCAGCAGTTCTTTCCATAGAGACAATGAGCAGTTCTTC.

This clonotype came up many times. The genes are TRBV3-1 and TRBJ2-7; D possibly uses TRBD1 or TRBD2 (5 bases each). The germline V gene has CDR1 LGHDT and CDR2 YNNKEL (reference sequence). V lost 4 bases and J lost 2, with 12 bases in between. This CDR3 comprises 14 residues. The CDR3 sequence: CASSPWGTTYEQYF. DNA of the CDR3: TGTGCCAGCAGCCCCTGGGGGACGACCTACGAGCAGTACTTC.

The chain combines TRBV20-1 with TRBJ1-1; 7 bases map to TRBD1. V lost 0 bases and J lost 0; bases outside the gene matches: 1. The CDR3 sequence is 14 residues long. CDR1 and CDR2 from the germline V gene are DFQATT and SNEGSKA (reference sequence). The CDR3 reads CSAREGTVNTEAFF. In nucleotides, the CDR3 is TGCAGTGCTAGAGAGGGGACAGTGAACACTGAAGCTTTCTTT.

Points on this clonotype: One junction end does not reproduce the germline sequence, and a read error may be involved. The rearrangement links TRBV7-9 to TRBJ2-3; D is undetermined. The CDR3 sequence is 8 residues long. Germline CDR1 SEHNR, CDR2 FQNEAQ (reference sequence). The DNA for the CDR3 is TGCTCGATAGATACGCAGTATTTT. Residues: CSIDTQYF.

J is TRBJ1-1 and V is TRBV4-3; weak D call: TRBD1 (5 bases). Trimming pared 4 bases from V and 5 bases from J, leaving 20 bases between. CDR3 length: 16 amino acids. Germline CDR1 and CDR2: LGHNA and YSLEER. The CDR3 protein is CASSPGRLGERTEAFF. CDR3 nucleotide sequence: TGCGCCAGCAGCCCGGGTAGGTTGGGGGAAAGGACTGAAGCTTTCTTT.

The rearrangement links TRBV4-2 to TRBJ1-2; 10 bases match TRBD1. This CDR3 is 16 amino acids long. CDR1 is LGHNA and CDR2 is YNFKEQ in the germline V gene. V trimming: 0 bases; J trimming: 4 bases; junction bases outside the gene matches: 5. CDR3 in DNA: TGTGCCAGCAGCCAAGAAAGGACAGGGGGATTCTATGGCTACACCTTC. Protein sequence: CASSQERTGGFYGYTF.

The chain joins TRBV24-1 to TRBJ2-3; no clear D gene. Trimming pared 4 bases from V and 0 bases from J, leaving 7 bases between. The CDR3 contains 14 residues. The germline V gene has CDR1 KGHDR and CDR2 SFDVKD. CDR3: CATSDPGSTDTQYF. The CDR3 nucleotides read TGTGCCACCAGTGACCCCGGGAGCACAGATACGCAGTATTTT.

The genes are TRBV4-2 and TRBJ1-5; D is uncertain. This CDR3 has 13 amino acids. Trimming removed 1 base at V and 5 bases at J, with 6 bases between. The germline V gene has CDR1 LGHNA and CDR2 YNFKEQ. The CDR3 DNA reads as TGTGCCAGCAGCCAAGCCGGGGATCAGCCCCAGCATTTT. Its protein is CASSQAGDQPQHF.

This clonotype was seen a handful of times. The rearrangement joins TRBV13 to TRBJ2-2; TRBD2 matches at 10 bases. The germline CDR1 and CDR2 sequences are PRHDT and FYEKMQ (reference sequence). The ends lost 4 bases at V and 1 base at J; junction bases unmatched: 0. The CDR3 spans 15 residues. The CDR3 loop reads CASSWTSGNTGELFF. The CDR3 bases are TGTGCCAGCAGCTGGACTAGCGGGAACACCGGGGAGCTGTTTTTT. Using reference TRBV13 and TRBJ2-2 for the parts outside the CDR3, the full variable domain is AAGVIQSPRHLIKEKRETATLKCYPIPRHDTVYWYQQGPGQDPQFLISFYEKMQSDKGSIPDRFSAQQFSDYHSELNMSSLELGDSALYFCASSWTSGNTGELFFGEGSRLTVL.

This clonotype has a handful of counts. The chain employs TRBV4-2 and TRBJ2-5; 7 nucleotides agree with TRBD2. The V gene end was trimmed by 0 bases and the J gene end by 4 bases; junction bases not matched to a gene: 5. Germline V gene data show CDR1 as LGHNA and CDR2 as YNFKEQ. CDR3 size: 15 residues. In nucleotides, the CDR3 is TGTGCCAGCAGCCAAGATCGGCCTAGCGGAGAGACCCAGTACTTC. It encodes CASSQDRPSGETQYF.

This clonotype was seen a few times. The J gene is TRBJ2-3, the V gene TRBV12-3 or TRBV12-4, with D maybe TRBD2 (5 bases). Trimming shortened V by 6 bases and J by 1 base, and 17 bases separated the two germline ends. The CDR3 runs to 16 residues. For the CDR3, the DNA is TGTGCCAGCAGGGTCGGGGTGGGGAGCGGCACAGATACGCAGTATTTT. Translated: CASRVGVGSGTDTQYF.

Only a few counts were recorded for this clonotype. This sequence joins TRBV12-3 or TRBV12-4 and TRBJ1-1, with unresolved D. The CDR3 length is 18 residues. Trimming shortened V by 2 bases and J by 0 bases, and 19 bases separated the two germline ends. CDR3 sequence reads: CASSLFGFTGKMNTEAFF. Written as DNA, the CDR3 is TGTGCCAGCAGTTTATTTGGGTTTACGGGGAAAATGAACACTGAAGCTTTCTTT.

The table lists this clonotype with many counts. This chain connects TRBV10-3 to TRBJ2-7, with 9 nucleotides matching TRBD1. The length of the CDR3 is 15 residues. V dropped 6 bases and J dropped 2; count of bases not matched to a gene: 8. CDR1 is ENHRY and CDR2 is SYGVKD in the germline V gene. The DNA for the CDR3 is TGTGCCATCAGGGGGACAGGGACGGCGACCTACGAGCAGTACTTC. This gives the protein CAIRGTGTATYEQYF.